The rows below give T cell receptor beta chains drawn from one sample of a study of PD-1 blockade in classical Hodgkin lymphoma. The data were produced by immunoSEQ multiplex PCR, yet TCRdb's version contains in-frame clones alone and is incomplete. The top ten clones hold over 15% of a sample with about 21,000 clones, roughly two thirds of them seen once. The sample was peripheral blood mononuclear cells (PBMCs), taken at baseline. Receptors were obtained from a human donor with classical Hodgkin lymphoma. Each CDR3 is given with its conserved first and last residue. Fields, in order: D gene, V gene, clone size, J gene, CDR3 protein, CDR3 DNA. D genes are given only for firm matches. The size entry is marked missing in some rows and otherwise reads once, few, many or a size class.

d_call: NA
v_call: TRBV28
clone_size: NA
j_call: TRBJ2-5
cdr3_aa: CATSGWGARFQETQYF
cdr3_nt: TGTGCCACAAGCGGATGGGGGGCCCGTTTCCAAGAGACCCAGTACTTC

d_call: NA
v_call: TRBV9
clone_size: NA
j_call: TRBJ2-7
cdr3_aa: CASSVSSGPSYEQYF
cdr3_nt: TGTGCCAGCAGCGTTTCTTCCGGGCCATCCTACGAGCAGTACTTC

d_call: TRBD2
v_call: TRBV27
clone_size: few
j_call: TRBJ2-7
cdr3_aa: CASRPGLAGSYEQYF
cdr3_nt: TGTGCCAGCCGCCCGGGACTAGCGGGATCATACGAGCAGTACTTC

d_call: NA
v_call: TRBV28
clone_size: once
j_call: TRBJ1-1
cdr3_aa: CASSLVVNTEAFF
cdr3_nt: TGTGCCAGCAGTTTAGTCGTTAACACTGAAGCTTTCTTT

d_call: TRBD2
v_call: TRBV9
clone_size: NA
j_call: TRBJ2-2
cdr3_aa: CASSVRTSARIGELFF
cdr3_nt: TGTGCCAGCAGCGTTCGGACTAGCGCTAGAATCGGGGAGCTGTTTTTT

d_call: NA
v_call: TRBV19
clone_size: NA
j_call: TRBJ2-6
cdr3_aa: CASSITSSGANVLTF
cdr3_nt: TGTGCCAGTAGTATTACAAGCTCTGGGGCCAACGTCCTGACTTTC

d_call: NA
v_call: TRBV9
clone_size: few
j_call: TRBJ2-2
cdr3_aa: CASSVWDGNTGELFF
cdr3_nt: TGTGCCAGCAGCGTATGGGACGGAAACACCGGGGAGCTGTTTTTT

d_call: TRBD1
v_call: TRBV9
clone_size: NA
j_call: TRBJ1-4
cdr3_aa: CASSPPTGANEKLFF
cdr3_nt: TGTGCCAGCAGCCCCCCGACAGGGGCTAATGAAAAACTGTTTTTT

d_call: NA
v_call: TRBV28
clone_size: NA
j_call: TRBJ1-1
cdr3_aa: CASIQKGVQEAFF
cdr3_nt: TGTGCCAGCATACAAAAGGGGGTCCAGGAAGCTTTCTTT

d_call: NA
v_call: TRBV5-1
clone_size: NA
j_call: TRBJ2-5
cdr3_aa: CASSSKQQGGSGETQYF
cdr3_nt: TGCGCCAGCAGCTCGAAACAACAGGGGGGGTCGGGAGAGACCCAGTACTTC

d_call: NA
v_call: TRBV25-1
clone_size: NA
j_call: TRBJ2-2
cdr3_aa: CTSSNTGELFF
cdr3_nt: TGTACCAGTTCTAACACCGGGGAGCTGTTTTTT

d_call: NA
v_call: TRBV19
clone_size: NA
j_call: TRBJ1-1
cdr3_aa: CASSKTVVAPGAFF
cdr3_nt: TGTGCCAGTAGTAAAACGGTGGTAGCCCCGGGGGCTTTCTTT

d_call: NA
v_call: TRBV9
clone_size: NA
j_call: TRBJ2-3
cdr3_aa: CASSAGHPAFADTQYF
cdr3_nt: TGTGCCAGCAGCGCAGGACATCCCGCCTTTGCTGATACGCAGTATTTT

d_call: NA
v_call: TRBV6-5
clone_size: NA
j_call: TRBJ1-1
cdr3_aa: CASSSTPNTEAFF
cdr3_nt: TGTGCCAGCAGTTCCACTCCAAACACTGAAGCTTTCTTT

d_call: TRBD2
v_call: TRBV6-5
clone_size: NA
j_call: TRBJ2-1
cdr3_aa: CASSYSWGRAMEQFF
cdr3_nt: TGTGCCAGCAGTTACTCTTGGGGGAGGGCCATGGAGCAGTTCTTC

d_call: NA
v_call: TRBV28
clone_size: few
j_call: TRBJ1-2
cdr3_aa: CASSPLGSYGYTF
cdr3_nt: TGTGCCAGCAGCCCCTTAGGGAGCTATGGCTACACCTTC

d_call: NA
v_call: TRBV20-1
clone_size: NA
j_call: TRBJ1-4
cdr3_aa: CSARDSQKLFF
cdr3_nt: TGCAGTGCTAGGGACAGTCAAAAACTGTTTTTT

d_call: TRBD1
v_call: TRBV30
clone_size: NA
j_call: TRBJ1-2
cdr3_aa: CAYTQGGVGYTF
cdr3_nt: TGTGCCTATACACAGGGGGGGGTTGGCTACACCTTC

d_call: NA
v_call: TRBV28
clone_size: NA
j_call: TRBJ2-3
cdr3_aa: CASSLSSDTQYF
cdr3_nt: TGTGCCAGCAGTTTATCTAGCGATACGCAGTATTTT

d_call: TRBD2
v_call: TRBV7-2
clone_size: few
j_call: TRBJ2-1
cdr3_aa: CASSLALGSGGYNEQFF
cdr3_nt: TGTGCCAGCAGCTTAGCGCTCGGTAGCGGGGGGTACAATGAGCAGTTCTTC

d_call: TRBD1
v_call: TRBV5-4
clone_size: once
j_call: TRBJ2-2
cdr3_aa: CASSLVPTGTHTGELFF
cdr3_nt: TGTGCCAGCAGCTTGGTTCCGACAGGGACCCACACCGGGGAGCTGTTTTTT

d_call: NA
v_call: TRBV7-3
clone_size: NA
j_call: TRBJ1-1
cdr3_aa: CASSPGGYTEAFF
cdr3_nt: TGTGCCAGCAGCCCTGGCGGTTACACTGAAGCTTTCTTT